A single sample gave rise to the 3 T cell receptor beta chains below, sequenced in a study of blood T cells in healthy people across ages. Sample-barcoded 5' priming and a J-beta primer mix drove a second PCR of about 7 to 12 cycles. One entry per CDR3 protein, called by TCRdb with MiXCR from the 5' RACE reads. The sample yields under 850,000 distinct CDR3 sequences, under 40% seen once. The sample consisted of blood. The receptors here all came from a man in his late teens or twenties in good health.

This clonotype appeared many times. The chain is built from TRBV28 and TRBJ2-5; possibly TRBD2 for D (5 bases). Per germline, CDR1 MDHEN and CDR2 SYDVKM. The CDR3 totals 13 residues. Trimming stripped 2 bases from V and 6 bases from J, with 10 bases between. CDR3 sequence: CASSLGVGKTQYF. The CDR3 region has the DNA TGTGCCAGCAGTTTAGGAGTCGGGAAGACCCAGTACTTC.

The CDR3 is CAIRRTDRVRDEQYF. The CDR3 DNA sequence: TGTGCCATCAGACGAACGGACAGGGTGAGAGACGAGCAGTACTTC. J is TRBJ2-7 and V is TRBV10-3, with 8 bases identical to TRBD1. The J segment lost 5 bases and the V segment lost 6 bases, leaving 12 bases of the junction unmatched. The CDR3 consists of 15 residues. Germline-derived CDR1 and CDR2 are ENHRY and SYGVKD.

The chain has TRBV20-1 and TRBJ2-2; 8 bases line up with TRBD2. After removal of 5 bases from V and 3 bases from J, the junction contained 2 bases not matched to a gene. Germline V gives CDR1 DFQATT, CDR2 SNEGSKA (reference sequence). The CDR3 is made up of 13 amino acids. For the CDR3, the DNA is TGCAGTGCTTTAGCGGGGTACACCGGGGAGCTGTTTTTT. Translation gives CSALAGYTGELFF.